This T cell receptor beta chain is drawn from a study of metastatic and nonmetastatic thyroid tumors. This clone was picked up a small number of times. Its target is unknown. Broader study findings: A significant increase in TCR beta diversity was reportedly seen in malignant thyroid tumors relative to benign nodules, in blood and tumor.

The entire patient cohort was treatment-naive prior to thyroid surgery. TCRdb re-processed the PCR reads through MiXCR. The sample has some 17,000 clones, 27% seen once. Sequenced material: adjacent normal tissue. The receptor was isolated from a female donor with papillary thyroid cancer or a benign thyroid nodule (not recorded which). Some clones in this sample may be carry-over from other donors' samples.

Written as DNA, the CDR3 is TGTGCCAGCAGTTTATGGGGTCCTTACGAGCAGTACTTC. Protein: CASSLWGPYEQYF. The J gene is TRBJ2-7, the V gene TRBV27; no clear D. The CDR3 consists of 13 residues. V was cut by 1 base and J by 4 bases, with 8 bases left in between. Germline assignment: CDR1 MNHEY and CDR2 SMNVEV (reference sequence).